A selection of T cell receptor beta chains follows, all from one sample in a study of cytomegalovirus exposure and HLA in healthy donors. Using immunoSEQ multiplex PCR, the repertoire was profiled, and TCRdb retains in-frame clones only, with some absent. The data hold under 200,000 clones, with approximately 80% observed a single time. The sample taken for sequencing was PBMCs. Receptors originate from a woman under 30 in good health and CMV-seronegative. The CDR3 runs from the conserved cysteine through the conserved F or W. A D gene is named only where the DNA matches it firmly. Rows may omit the clone size; those that give it use once, few, many or a size class.

v_gene,j_gene,len,abundance,d_gene,CDR3aa,CDR3nt
TRBV5-6,TRBJ1-3,16,-,-,CASSLALAGFGNTIYF,TGTGCCAGCAGCTTGGCCTTAGCGGGATTTGGAAACACCATATATTTT
TRBV11-2,TRBJ1-1,16,-,TRBD1,CASSLGGGQGNTEAFF,TGTGCCAGCAGCTTAGGAGGGGGACAGGGAAACACTGAAGCTTTCTTT
TRBV10-2,TRBJ2-7,16,-,TRBD1,CASSEGDSGSSFEQYF,TGCGCCAGCAGTGAGGGGGACAGTGGATCATCCTTCGAGCAGTACTTC
TRBV6-1,TRBJ2-7,19,-,TRBD2,CASSADPSRTSGNLREQYF,TGTGCCAGCAGTGCAGACCCCTCCCGGACTAGCGGGAACCTGAGGGAGCAGTACTTC
TRBV6-1,TRBJ2-5,15,-,TRBD2,CATLPPQREGETQYF,TGTGCCACACTCCCCCCCCAGCGGGAGGGGGAGACCCAGTACTTC
TRBV11-2,TRBJ2-3,14,-,TRBD2,CASSFRRTRDTQYF,TGTGCCAGCAGCTTCCGACGGACTAGAGATACGCAGTATTTT
TRBV21-1,TRBJ1-1,12,few,-,CASSRKEGTAFF,TGTGCCAGCAGCAGAAAGGAGGGGACAGCTTTCTTT
TRBV27,TRBJ2-1,14,-,-,CASSLSSPAGEQFF,TGTGCCAGCAGTTTATCTTCCCCCGCGGGTGAGCAGTTCTTC
TRBV5-5,TRBJ2-7,15,few,-,CASSLGHRADYEQYF,TGTGCCAGCAGCTTAGGGCACAGGGCCGACTACGAGCAGTACTTC
TRBV7-2,TRBJ2-1,15,-,TRBD2,CASSQGLAGVNEQFF,TGTGCCAGCAGCCAAGGATTAGCGGGAGTAAATGAGCAGTTCTTC
TRBV5-6,TRBJ2-5,15,-,TRBD2,CASSFSREGLETQYF,TGTGCCAGCAGCTTCTCGCGGGAGGGCCTGGAGACCCAGTACTTC
TRBV4-1,TRBJ2-7,18,-,TRBD2,CASSQATGLAGSWTEQYF,TGCGCCAGCAGCCAAGCAACCGGACTAGCGGGATCTTGGACCGAGCAGTACTTC
TRBV7-9,TRBJ1-2,15,-,-,CASSSNGKQGRGYTF,TGTGCCAGCAGCTCAAATGGGAAACAGGGTCGTGGCTACACCTTC
TRBV11-2,TRBJ1-2,15,-,TRBD1,CASSLGTGRVYGYTF,TGTGCCAGCAGCTTAGGGACAGGGAGGGTCTATGGCTACACCTTC
TRBV9,TRBJ1-6,13,once,-,CASSVVGDPPLHF,TGTGCCAGCAGCGTAGTAGGGGATCCACCCCTCCACTTT
TRBV10-1,TRBJ1-2,15,-,-,CASHKQFEQIYGYTF,TGCGCCAGCCACAAGCAGTTCGAACAGATCTATGGCTACACCTTC
TRBV25-1,TRBJ1-1,13,-,-,CASSSPRDFGAFF,TGTGCCAGCAGTTCGCCCAGGGACTTTGGGGCTTTCTTT
TRBV28,TRBJ2-3,16,-,-,CASSRHSTASTDTQYF,TGTGCCAGCAGCCGGCACTCGACAGCTAGCACAGATACGCAGTATTTT
TRBV7-9,TRBJ2-2,16,-,TRBD2,CSSSFRGLAGAGELFF,TGTTCCAGCAGCTTCAGGGGACTAGCGGGAGCCGGGGAGCTGTTTTTT
TRBV9,TRBJ2-7,16,-,TRBD1,CASSRLQTGGRYEQYF,TGTGCCAGCAGCCGCTTGCAGACAGGGGGCCGCTACGAGCAGTACTTC
TRBV14,TRBJ1-1,16,-,-,CASSQDGRGGNTEAFF,TGTGCCAGCAGCCAAGACGGTCGGGGGGGGAACACTGAAGCTTTCTTT
TRBV5-4,TRBJ2-7,17,-,TRBD2,CASSRLGISGRAAEQYF,TGTGCCAGCAGTCGACTAGGGATTAGCGGGAGGGCGGCGGAGCAGTACTTC
TRBV15,TRBJ2-1,18,-,TRBD2,CATSKPLAGGRNYNEQFF,TGTGCCACCAGCAAACCTCTAGCGGGAGGGCGAAATTACAATGAGCAGTTCTTC
TRBV29-1,TRBJ2-5,14,-,TRBD2,CSVGPAGGGETQYF,TGCAGCGTTGGTCCAGCGGGGGGCGGAGAGACCCAGTACTTC
TRBV25-1,TRBJ1-4,15,-,TRBD1,CASSRTGRTNEKLFF,TGTGCCAGCAGTCGGACAGGAAGAACTAATGAAAAACTGTTTTTT
TRBV5-1,TRBJ2-5,11,-,-,CASSSQETQYF,TGCGCCAGCAGCTCGCAAGAGACCCAGTACTTC
TRBV9,TRBJ1-5,15,-,-,CASSVSGIDNQPQHF,TGTGCCAGCAGCGTATCAGGGATTGACAATCAGCCCCAGCATTTT
TRBV6-5,TRBJ2-1,14,-,TRBD2,CASSGGSSYNEQFF,TGTGCCAGCAGCGGGGGGAGCTCCTACAATGAGCAGTTCTTC
TRBV5-1,TRBJ2-1,15,-,TRBD2,CASSAGLARSNEQFF,TGCGCCAGCAGCGCGGGACTAGCGAGAAGCAATGAGCAGTTCTTC
TRBV6-5,TRBJ2-5,15,-,TRBD1,CASSQDSGTAETQYF,TGTGCCAGCAGTCAGGACTCCGGGACAGCAGAGACCCAGTACTTC
TRBV7-9,TRBJ1-1,15,-,-,CSSSLPDRSNTEAFF,TGTTCCAGCAGCTTGCCTGACAGATCGAACACTGAAGCTTTCTTT
TRBV4-3,TRBJ1-1,13,-,-,CASSQDGSGRAFF,TGCGCCAGCAGCCAAGATGGATCAGGTAGAGCTTTCTTT
TRBV6-1,TRBJ2-3,17,-,TRBD1,CASSELGTGAPTDTQYF,TGTGCCAGCAGTGAATTGGGGACAGGGGCTCCCACAGATACGCAGTATTTT
TRBV11-2,TRBJ2-5,17,-,-,CASSDRGRGLFQETQYF,TGTGCCAGCAGCGATAGAGGCAGGGGCCTTTTCCAAGAGACCCAGTACTTC
TRBV2,TRBJ1-5,13,-,-,CASIGDYHQPQHF,TGTGCCAGCATAGGGGACTACCATCAGCCCCAGCATTTT
TRBV4-3,TRBJ2-7,17,-,TRBD2,CASSQDSSGSTAHEQYF,TGCGCCAGCAGCCAAGATTCGAGCGGGAGTACCGCCCACGAGCAGTACTTC
TRBV7-9,TRBJ2-7,18,-,TRBD2,CSSSSLAGGIYFIYEQYF,TGTTCCAGCAGCTCCCTAGCGGGAGGTATCTACTTTATCTACGAGCAGTACTTC
TRBV28,TRBJ1-3,15,-,-,CASNRESVRGNTIYF,TGTGCCAGCAACAGGGAATCGGTCCGCGGAAACACCATATATTTT
TRBV19,TRBJ2-1,18,-,TRBD2,CASSRPSGKERSYNEQFF,TGTGCCAGTAGTAGGCCGAGCGGGAAGGAGCGCTCCTACAATGAGCAGTTCTTC
TRBV6-5,TRBJ1-5,15,few,TRBD1,CASSRDSYSNQPQHF,TGTGCCAGCAGCAGGGACAGTTATAGCAATCAGCCCCAGCATTTT
TRBV19,TRBJ2-3,14,-,-,CASSIGRSTDTQYF,TGTGCCAGTAGTATTGGGCGTAGCACAGATACGCAGTATTTT
TRBV13,TRBJ2-5,14,-,TRBD1,CASSLTGQQETQYF,TGTGCCAGCAGCTTGACGGGACAGCAAGAGACCCAGTACTTC
TRBV7-9,TRBJ2-5,13,once,TRBD2,CASSLPSGETQYF,TGTGCCAGCAGCTTACCTAGCGGGGAGACCCAGTACTTC
TRBV7-7,TRBJ2-1,12,-,-,CASSSSGNEQFF,TGTGCCAGCAGCTCCAGCGGGAATGAGCAGTTCTTC
TRBV4-3,TRBJ2-5,16,-,TRBD2,CASSLATSGTQETQYF,TGCGCCAGCAGCCTTGCAACTAGCGGGACCCAAGAGACCCAGTACTTC
TRBV18,TRBJ1-1,13,-,-,CASSDTDYQEAFF,TGTGCCAGCTCAGATACAGATTACCAAGAAGCTTTCTTT